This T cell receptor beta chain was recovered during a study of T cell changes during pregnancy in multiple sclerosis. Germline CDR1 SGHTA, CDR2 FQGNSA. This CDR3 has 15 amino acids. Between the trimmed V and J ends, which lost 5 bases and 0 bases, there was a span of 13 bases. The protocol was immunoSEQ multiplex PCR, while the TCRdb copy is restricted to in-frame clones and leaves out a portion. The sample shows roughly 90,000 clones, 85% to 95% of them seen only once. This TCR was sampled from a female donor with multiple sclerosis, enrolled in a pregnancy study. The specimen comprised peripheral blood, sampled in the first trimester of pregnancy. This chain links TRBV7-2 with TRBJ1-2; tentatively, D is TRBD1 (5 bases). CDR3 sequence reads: CASSLNRITNYGYTF. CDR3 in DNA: TGTGCCAGCAGCCTAAACAGGATAACTAACTATGGCTACACCTTC.